Shown below are 21 T cell receptor beta chains from a single sample sequenced in a study of CD8 T cells in ankylosing spondylitis. TCRdb re-analysed the 5' RACE reads in MiXCR, keeping a single row per CDR3 protein. The data show approximately 200,000 distinct CDR3 sequences, around 13% seen once. Source material: blood, either unsorted or a sorted T cell fraction (not recorded which). These TCRs come from a male donor with ankylosing spondylitis or in good health (not recorded which).

This clonotype was seen at least ten times. V and J are TRBV27 and TRBJ2-5; TRBD2 matches at 13 bases. CDR1 and CDR2 from the germline V gene are MNHEY and SMNVEV (reference sequence). J was trimmed by 5 bases and V by 4 bases; bases with no gene match: 4. The CDR3 covers 15 residues. Here the CDR3 reads CASSSGTSGMETQYF. DNA for the CDR3: TGTGCCAGCAGTTCCGGGACTAGCGGGATGGAGACCCAGTACTTC.

There are many counts of this clonotype. The chain joins TRBV19 to TRBJ1-1; D gene uncertain. Germline-derived CDR1 and CDR2 are LNHDA and SQIVND (reference sequence). The CDR3 has 13 amino acids. Trimming stripped 3 bases from V and 5 bases from J, with 10 bases between. CDR3 sequence reads: CASSIVGRTEAFF. CDR3 nucleotide sequence: TGTGCCAGTAGTATCGTGGGGAGAACTGAAGCTTTCTTT.

The chain employs TRBV18 and TRBJ2-1; D unclear. The V gene's germline CDR1 is KGHSH and CDR2 LQKENI. CDR3 length: 10 residues. Trimming cost V 4 bases and J 8 bases, with 3 bases left between them. Here the CDR3 DNA reads TGTGCCAGCTCACACCATGAGCAGTTCTTC. Translation: CASSHHEQFF.

V gene TRBV7-9 combines with J gene TRBJ1-1; D perhaps matches TRBD1 (6 bases). Per the germline V gene, CDR1 is SEHNR and CDR2 is FQNEAQ (reference sequence). Trimming took 0 bases from V and 12 from J, leaving 11 bases between them. The CDR3 length is 12 residues. The CDR3 bases are TGTGCCAGCAGCTTAGCGGGCAGGGGACCTTTCTTT. This encodes CASSLAGRGPFF. Supplemented by reference TRBV7-9 and TRBJ1-1, the full variable domain reads DTGVSQNPRHKITKRGQNVTFRCDPISEHNRLYWYRQTLGQGPEFLTYFQNEAQLEKSRLLSDRFSAERPKGSFSTLEIQRTEQGDSAMYLCASSLAGRGPFFGQGTRLTVV.

This clonotype was recorded at least ten times. The V call is TRBV12-3 or TRBV12-4, the J call TRBJ1-2; 8 bases agree with TRBD1. V lost 6 bases, J lost 0 bases, and 6 bases stayed unmatched. The CDR3 is made up of 15 amino acids. The CDR3 loop is CASRSDRDPNYGYTF. The CDR3 region has the DNA TGTGCCAGCAGGTCGGACAGGGATCCTAACTATGGCTACACCTTC.

A few counts support this clonotype. The CDR3 reads CASSRDRTNYGYTF. The DNA of the CDR3 is TGTGCCAGCAGCCGGGACAGGACCAACTATGGCTACACCTTC. The chain carries TRBV12-3 or TRBV12-4 and TRBJ1-2; 8 bases line up with TRBD1. The trim removed 6 bases at V and 2 bases at J, leaving 5 bases unmatched. The CDR3 sequence is 14 residues long.

A few counts support this clonotype. V is TRBV4-1 and J is TRBJ2-3; possible D gene TRBD2, 6 bases. The CDR3 is made up of 17 amino acids. CDR1 and CDR2 from the germline V gene are MGHRA and YSYEKL. V dropped 0 bases and J dropped 1 base, with 14 bases sitting between them. The CDR3 region has the DNA TGCGCCAGCAGCCAAGATCGGCCACCGGGAGGCACAGATACGCAGTATTTT. It is translated as CASSQDRPPGGTDTQYF.

The chain uses TRBV5-1 and TRBJ2-7; tentatively, D is TRBD2 (5 bases). The V end was cut by 4 bases, the J end by 1 base, with 12 bases between. Germline V gene lookup returns CDR1 SGHRS and CDR2 YFSETQ. The CDR3 is 14 residues long. The CDR3 here is CASSPRTGSYEQYF. DNA of the CDR3: TGCGCCAGCAGCCCGCGCACGGGGTCCTACGAGCAGTACTTC.

CDR3 amino acids: CASSLAPLGGAGGRYNEQFF. The CDR3 DNA reads as TGTGCCAGCAGCTTAGCCCCCCTTGGGGGCGCGGGGGGGCGGTACAATGAGCAGTTCTTC. The chain joins TRBV11-1 to TRBJ2-1; TRBD2 agrees at 9 bases. Looked up from germline, CDR1 is SGHAT and CDR2 is FQDESV (reference sequence). The CDR3 loop spans 20 amino acids. J gave up 4 bases and V 0 bases, and 16 bases lay outside the gene matches.

The table lists this clonotype with many counts. The chain couples TRBV28 to TRBJ1-1, with a tentative D call TRBD1 (5 bases). V was pared by 3 bases and J by 5 bases, with 13 bases between. The germline gives CDR1 MDHEN, CDR2 SYDVKM. The CDR3 consists of 14 residues. Written as DNA, the CDR3 is TGTGCCAGCAGTTTGACTGCCAGGACAACTGAAGCTTTCTTT. This gives the protein CASSLTARTTEAFF.

The V call is TRBV2, the J call TRBJ2-7, with D possibly being TRBD1 or TRBD2 (5 bases each). The CDR3 loop spans 15 amino acids. V was cut by 2 bases and J by 2 bases, with 13 bases left in between. Germline assignment: CDR1 SNHLY and CDR2 FYNNEI. The CDR3 loop reads CASSETWDEAYEQYF. The CDR3, as DNA: TGTGCCAGCAGTGAAACTTGGGACGAAGCCTACGAGCAGTACTTC.

This clonotype was detected only a few times. The V gene is TRBV7-9, the J gene TRBJ1-2; TRBD1 might be the D (5 bases). The CDR3 consists of 14 residues. Trimming left V 1 base short and J 8 bases short, with 14 bases between. Germline V gene sequence: CDR1 SEHNR, CDR2 FQNEAQ (reference sequence). For the CDR3, the DNA is TGTGCCAGCAGCTTAGGGTCGGGTTGGGACGGCTACACCTTC. Translating gives CASSLGSGWDGYTF.

This clonotype appeared a few times. V usage is TRBV12-3 or TRBV12-4 and J usage is TRBJ1-2; D gene uncertain. The V gene lost 6 bases and the J gene lost 4 bases, with 18 bases spanning the gap. The CDR3 sequence is 15 residues long. CDR3: CASSGRASPFYGYTF. The CDR3 DNA follows: TGTGCCAGCAGCGGGAGGGCCTCACCCTTCTATGGCTACACCTTC.

This clonotype showed up just a few times. V is TRBV12-3 or TRBV12-4 and J is TRBJ1-1, with TRBD1 matching over 9 bases. This CDR3 comprises 12 residues. Trimming at V came to 6 bases and at J to 8 bases, leaving 4 bases not matched to a gene. The CDR3 is CASSRDRVEAFF. The CDR3 nucleotides are TGTGCCAGCAGCCGGGACAGGGTAGAAGCTTTCTTT.

At least ten counts were recorded for this clonotype. The J gene is TRBJ1-5, the V gene TRBV19; unclear D gene. This CDR3 is 15 amino acids long. Germline CDR1 LNHDA, CDR2 SQIVND (reference sequence). V lost 6 bases and J 0 bases, leaving 12 bases between the germline ends. The CDR3 region is CASSRTENSNQPQHF. The CDR3 nucleotides are TGTGCCAGTAGCAGGACTGAAAATAGCAATCAGCCCCAGCATTTT.

CDR3 coding DNA: TGTGCCAGCAGCGCCCCAGGACAGCCCCAGCATTTT. As protein: CASSAPGQPQHF. This chain uses TRBV11-1 with TRBJ1-5; unclear D gene. The CDR3 spans 12 residues. Germline CDR1 is SGHAT and CDR2 is FQDESV (reference sequence). V lost 5 bases, J lost 7 bases, and 9 bases lay in between.

As for this clonotype: This clone may be a read error of a much larger clone one base away. This chain joins TRBV25-1 and TRBJ2-5, with D perhaps matching TRBD1 or TRBD2 (6 bases each). Germline V gives CDR1 MGHDK, CDR2 SYGVNS. The V and J ends lost 2 bases and 4 bases respectively, with 8 bases between them. This CDR3 contains 13 residues. The CDR3 coding sequence is TGTGCCAGCAGTGAAAGGGGGGTAGAGACCCAGTACTTC. Amino acids: CASSERGVETQYF.

V and J are TRBV12-3 or TRBV12-4 and TRBJ1-2; no clear D. V was clipped by 10 bases and J by 1 base, with 10 bases between them. The CDR3 sequence is 12 residues long. The CDR3 nucleotides are TGTGCCACAACAGACCGTAACTATGGCTACACCTTC. Translating it yields CATTDRNYGYTF.

V usage is TRBV25-1 and J usage is TRBJ2-1, with 9 nucleotides matching TRBD1. J gave up 4 bases and V 1 base, and 8 bases lay outside the gene matches. This CDR3 spans 17 amino acids. Germline lookup yields CDR1 MGHDK and CDR2 SYGVNS. The CDR3 nucleotides read TGTGCCAGCAGTGAATCGGGAAGGGACAGGGATTACAATGAGCAGTTCTTC. Translated: CASSESGRDRDYNEQFF.

A few counts support this clonotype. The rearrangement joins TRBV4-1 to TRBJ2-7; D not resolved. CDR1 MGHRA and CDR2 YSYEKL come from the germline V gene. The CDR3 length is 14 residues. Trimming cost V 6 bases and J 3 bases, with 15 bases left between them. In DNA form, the CDR3 reads TGCGCCAGCAGTCCAGCCTCTTCGGGCTACGAGCAGTACTTC. This translates into CASSPASSGYEQYF.

The rearrangement uses TRBV6-5 and TRBJ1-6, with 8 bases that match TRBD1. The V segment lost 4 bases and the J segment 4 bases; nucleotides outside the gene matches: 12. This CDR3 comprises 18 residues. Germline lookup yields CDR1 MNHEY and CDR2 SVGAGI. The CDR3 sequence is CASSFLSNQGAYNSPLHF. DNA for the CDR3: TGTGCCAGCAGTTTCCTGAGTAATCAGGGGGCTTATAATTCACCCCTCCACTTT.